A selection of T cell receptor beta chains follows, all from one sample in a study of T-cell memory formation after mild COVID-19. TCRdb itself ran the 5' RACE reads through MiXCR, one entry per CDR3 protein. The repertoire holds 250,000 to 350,000 distinct CDR3 sequences, with just under 20% as singletons. The sequenced sample consisted of PBMCs or a T cell subset sorted from them (not recorded which). All receptors derive from a man between 18 and 29 years old who had mild COVID-19 (a few samples of this study predate the infection). Cell type and time point are not known. Each CDR3 is given with its conserved first and last residue. The order of the fields is J gene, clone size, D gene, CDR3 length, V gene, CDR3 DNA, CDR3 protein. A D gene is named only where the DNA matches it firmly. Expanded clones are given a class, and other clones once, few, many or no size at all.

>TRBJ2-5|many|.|15|TRBV7-2
TGTGCCAGCAGCTTAATCTCAGACCAACAAGAGACCCAGTACTTC
CASSLISDQQETQYF
>TRBJ2-2|few|.|13|TRBV2
TGTGCCAGCAATTACAGAAACACCGGGGAGCTGTTTTTT
CASNYRNTGELFF
>TRBJ2-3|few|TRBD1|15|TRBV6-2/TRBV6-3
TGTGCCAGCAGTTTGACCGGACAGGGTCGCGATACGCAGTATTTT
CASSLTGQGRDTQYF
>TRBJ1-5|many|.|12|TRBV20-1
TGCAGTGCTACCCCTAGCAATCAGCCCCAGCATTTT
CSATPSNQPQHF
>TRBJ2-2|.|.|15|TRBV7-3
TGTGCCAGCAGCTTAATAGGGTCGAACACCGGGGAGCTGTTTTTT
CASSLIGSNTGELFF
>TRBJ2-7|.|.|18|TRBV4-1
TGCGCCAGCAGCCCCCCTCTGGCACAGGGCAATTTGGTTTACGAGCAGTACTTC
CASSPPLAQGNLVYEQYF
>TRBJ1-2|few|TRBD1|14|TRBV5-1
TGCGCCAGCAGCTTGGGGACAGGGTTATCTGGCTACACCTTC
CASSLGTGLSGYTF
>TRBJ1-1|few|TRBD1|18|TRBV5-1
TGCGCCAGCAGCTGGATTGGACAGGGGGCCATTCAGAACACTGAAGCTTTCTTT
CASSWIGQGAIQNTEAFF
>TRBJ1-5|.|.|16|TRBV15
TGTGCCACCAGCAGAGGAGTGGCACAACGCAATCAGCCCCAGCATTTT
CATSRGVAQRNQPQHF
>TRBJ1-6|few|TRBD1|15|TRBV7-6
TGTGCCAGCAGCTTAACCCCCGGGACAGGATCACCCCTCCACTTT
CASSLTPGTGSPLHF
>TRBJ2-2|many|.|12|TRBV30
TGTGCCTGGAGGAACGGGGGTGGGGAGCTGTTTTTT
CAWRNGGGELFF
>TRBJ1-2|once|TRBD1|14|TRBV13
TGTGCCAGCAGCGTGGAGGGGGCCCTGGGTGGCTACACCTTC
CASSVEGALGGYTF